The rows below give T cell receptor beta chains drawn from one sample of a study of T-cell memory formation after mild COVID-19. TCRdb itself ran the 5' RACE reads through MiXCR, one entry per CDR3 protein. The sample records just over 300,000 distinct CDR3 sequences, just under 20% being singletons. Sequenced input: PBMCs or a T cell subset sorted from them (not recorded which). These receptors originate from a man aged 18 to 29 who had mild COVID-19 (a few samples of this study predate the infection). Cell type and time point are not known. The CDR3 runs from the conserved cysteine through the conserved F or W. The order of the fields is V gene, J gene, clone size, D gene, CDR3 DNA, CDR3 protein. D genes are given only for firm matches. Clone size, where shown, is once, few, many, or a class for clones that have expanded.

v_gene: TRBV5-6; j_gene: TRBJ2-1; abundance: -; d_gene: TRBD1; CDR3nt: TGTGCCAGCAGTTACCTGGGACAGTGGGATGAGCAGTTCTTC; CDR3aa: CASSYLGQWDEQFF
v_gene: TRBV6-5; j_gene: TRBJ2-6; abundance: -; d_gene: -; CDR3nt: TGTGCCAGCAGTCCTTCTGTCCCCTCTGGGGCCAACGTCCTGACTTTC; CDR3aa: CASSPSVPSGANVLTF
v_gene: TRBV4-1; j_gene: TRBJ1-2; abundance: -; d_gene: -; CDR3nt: TGCGCCAGCAGCCAAGCGGCCAGAAACTATGGCTACACCTTC; CDR3aa: CASSQAARNYGYTF
v_gene: TRBV12-3/TRBV12-4; j_gene: TRBJ2-1; abundance: few; d_gene: -; CDR3nt: TGTGCCAGCAGACCGACAGGAGTTTACAATGAGCAGTTCTTC; CDR3aa: CASRPTGVYNEQFF
v_gene: TRBV7-6; j_gene: TRBJ1-4; abundance: -; d_gene: -; CDR3nt: TGTGCCAGCAGCTTGAATCCCGCCGGTGAAAAACTGTTTTTT; CDR3aa: CASSLNPAGEKLFF
v_gene: TRBV7-2; j_gene: TRBJ1-4; abundance: few; d_gene: -; CDR3nt: TGTGCCAGCAGCCGGCCTCCAGGTCTATCTACGGGCGAAAAACTGTTTTTT; CDR3aa: CASSRPPGLSTGEKLFF
v_gene: TRBV4-2; j_gene: TRBJ2-1; abundance: -; d_gene: TRBD1; CDR3nt: TGTGCCAGCAGCCAAGATCCCACAGGGGGTTATGAGCAGTTCTTC; CDR3aa: CASSQDPTGGYEQFF
v_gene: TRBV6-6; j_gene: TRBJ2-2; abundance: few; d_gene: TRBD2; CDR3nt: TGTGCCAGCAGTTTCCCGACTAGCGGGGGGGCCATGGGTACCGGGGAGCTGTTTTTT; CDR3aa: CASSFPTSGGAMGTGELFF
v_gene: TRBV11-2; j_gene: TRBJ2-2; abundance: many; d_gene: -; CDR3nt: TGTGCCAGCAGCCCGCGACTAAACACCGGGGAGCTGTTTTTT; CDR3aa: CASSPRLNTGELFF
v_gene: TRBV4-2; j_gene: TRBJ1-1; abundance: -; d_gene: TRBD1; CDR3nt: TGTGCCAGCAGCCAAGGACAGGGGATTATTAGGAACACTGAAGCTTTATTT; CDR3aa: CASSQGQGIIRNTEALF
v_gene: TRBV12-3/TRBV12-4; j_gene: TRBJ2-1; abundance: few; d_gene: TRBD2; CDR3nt: TGTGCCAGCAAGCCCCTAGCGGGGAGCTCCTACAATGAGCAGTTCTTC; CDR3aa: CASKPLAGSSYNEQFF
v_gene: TRBV6-1; j_gene: TRBJ1-3; abundance: few; d_gene: -; CDR3nt: TGTGCCAGCAGTCGACAGCACGGATCTGGAAACACCATATATTTT; CDR3aa: CASSRQHGSGNTIYF
v_gene: TRBV4-1; j_gene: TRBJ2-3; abundance: many; d_gene: -; CDR3nt: TGCGCCAGCAGCCAAGAAGGGGCGCCAAGCACAGATACGCAGTATTTT; CDR3aa: CASSQEGAPSTDTQYF
v_gene: TRBV20-1; j_gene: TRBJ1-4; abundance: few; d_gene: -; CDR3nt: TGCAGTGCCAAACCCGGGCGTGCTCTTGTAGGGTTTTTT; CDR3aa: CSAKPGRALVGFF
v_gene: TRBV7-9; j_gene: TRBJ2-1; abundance: few; d_gene: TRBD1; CDR3nt: TGTGCCAGCAGACTCGGGACAGACGGTGAGCAGTTCTTC; CDR3aa: CASRLGTDGEQFF
v_gene: TRBV6-5; j_gene: TRBJ2-7; abundance: few; d_gene: TRBD1; CDR3nt: TGTGCCAGCAGTTACTCGAGTGGGACAGGTACCTACGAGCAGTACTTC; CDR3aa: CASSYSSGTGTYEQYF
v_gene: TRBV29-1; j_gene: TRBJ2-7; abundance: few; d_gene: TRBD2; CDR3nt: TGCAGCGTGAAACCATTGACTAGCGGGGGGGCAGAGGAGCAGTACTTC; CDR3aa: CSVKPLTSGGAEEQYF
v_gene: TRBV20-1; j_gene: TRBJ1-5; abundance: -; d_gene: TRBD1; CDR3nt: TGCAGTGCTAGAGGGGGACAGATATATCAGCCCCAGCATTTT; CDR3aa: CSARGGQIYQPQHF
v_gene: TRBV20-1; j_gene: TRBJ1-2; abundance: -; d_gene: -; CDR3nt: TGCAGTGCTGGGGGGGGCTCCCGCTATGGCTACACCTTC; CDR3aa: CSAGGGSRYGYTF
v_gene: TRBV23-1; j_gene: TRBJ1-5; abundance: few; d_gene: -; CDR3nt: TGCGCCAGCAGTCGACAGTCCTCTCGGCCCCAGCATTTT; CDR3aa: CASSRQSSRPQHF
v_gene: TRBV12-3/TRBV12-4; j_gene: TRBJ1-1; abundance: few; d_gene: TRBD1; CDR3nt: TGTGCCAGCAGAAACCCCGACAGGGCCGCTTTCTTT; CDR3aa: CASRNPDRAAFF
v_gene: TRBV20-1; j_gene: TRBJ2-2; abundance: few; d_gene: -; CDR3nt: TGCAGTGCCGGACGACCGAACACCGGGGAGCTGTTTTTT; CDR3aa: CSAGRPNTGELFF
v_gene: TRBV2; j_gene: TRBJ2-2; abundance: few; d_gene: TRBD1; CDR3nt: TGTGCCAGCAGGGCAGGGACAGGGACGGCCGGGGAGCTGTTTTTT; CDR3aa: CASRAGTGTAGELFF
v_gene: TRBV4-2; j_gene: TRBJ1-2; abundance: few; d_gene: TRBD1; CDR3nt: TGTGCCAGCAGCCAAAAAACCGCAGGGGGTAGCTATGGCTACACCTTC; CDR3aa: CASSQKTAGGSYGYTF
v_gene: TRBV27; j_gene: TRBJ2-5; abundance: few; d_gene: TRBD1; CDR3nt: TGTGCCAGCACCTCCGGGACAGGGGAGTGGGAGACCCAGTACTTC; CDR3aa: CASTSGTGEWETQYF
v_gene: TRBV7-9; j_gene: TRBJ2-7; abundance: -; d_gene: TRBD1; CDR3nt: TGTGCCAGCAGCCCTTGGACAGGAAAGAACGAGCAGTACTTC; CDR3aa: CASSPWTGKNEQYF
v_gene: TRBV5-4; j_gene: TRBJ2-3; abundance: -; d_gene: -; CDR3nt: TGTGCCAGCAGCGAAATCGCGGGGTCAGATACGCAGTATTTT; CDR3aa: CASSEIAGSDTQYF
v_gene: TRBV24-1; j_gene: TRBJ2-2; abundance: few; d_gene: -; CDR3nt: TGTGCCACCAGTGGTGTCCCGACAGGTGACGCCGGGGAGCTGTTTTTT; CDR3aa: CATSGVPTGDAGELFF
v_gene: TRBV20-1; j_gene: TRBJ2-4; abundance: few; d_gene: TRBD2; CDR3nt: TGCAGTGCTAGATCCTCGTCCAGCGGGGGGGACATTCAGTACTTC; CDR3aa: CSARSSSSGGDIQYF
v_gene: TRBV7-9; j_gene: TRBJ2-3; abundance: -; d_gene: -; CDR3nt: TGTGCCAGCAGCGAACTAGGGCGGGGTCAGGCAGATACGCAGTATTTT; CDR3aa: CASSELGRGQADTQYF
v_gene: TRBV20-1; j_gene: TRBJ1-2; abundance: -; d_gene: -; CDR3nt: TGCAGTGCGATTCCGGATTTGAACTATGGCTACACCTTC; CDR3aa: CSAIPDLNYGYTF
v_gene: TRBV7-3; j_gene: TRBJ1-1; abundance: -; d_gene: TRBD1; CDR3nt: TGTGCCAGCAGCGTCACCGGGACAGGGGTCTCTGAAGCTTTCTTT; CDR3aa: CASSVTGTGVSEAFF
v_gene: TRBV20-1; j_gene: TRBJ2-1; abundance: few; d_gene: -; CDR3nt: TGCAGTGCTAGTGACAGCAGCTCCTACAATGAGCAGTTCTTC; CDR3aa: CSASDSSSYNEQFF
v_gene: TRBV5-1; j_gene: TRBJ2-1; abundance: -; d_gene: TRBD1; CDR3nt: TGCGCCAGCAGCCTGGGACAGGCGACAGGCCTAGGGCAGTTCTTC; CDR3aa: CASSLGQATGLGQFF
v_gene: TRBV4-3; j_gene: TRBJ2-6; abundance: few; d_gene: -; CDR3nt: TGCGCCAGCAGCCAAGAATACAAGCCCTCTGGGGCCAACGTCCTGACTTTC; CDR3aa: CASSQEYKPSGANVLTF
v_gene: TRBV7-2; j_gene: TRBJ2-1; abundance: -; d_gene: -; CDR3nt: TGTGCCAGCAGCCGAACAGGGTTAGGTGAGCAGTTCTTC; CDR3aa: CASSRTGLGEQFF
v_gene: TRBV24-1; j_gene: TRBJ2-2; abundance: few; d_gene: -; CDR3nt: TGTGCCACCAGTGATTTTGCCAGGGACACCGGGGAGCTGTTTTTT; CDR3aa: CATSDFARDTGELFF
v_gene: TRBV5-1; j_gene: TRBJ1-1; abundance: few; d_gene: -; CDR3nt: TGCGCCAGCAGCTTGGACCCGGGAAACTTTGGGGCCACTGAAGCTTTCTTT; CDR3aa: CASSLDPGNFGATEAFF
v_gene: TRBV21-1; j_gene: TRBJ2-3; abundance: -; d_gene: -; CDR3nt: TGTGCCAGCAGCAAGGGGACATCTAGCACAGATACGCAGTATTTT; CDR3aa: CASSKGTSSTDTQYF
v_gene: TRBV11-2; j_gene: TRBJ2-2; abundance: -; d_gene: -; CDR3nt: TGTGCCAACAAATTACGGGAGGAGCTGTTTTTT; CDR3aa: CANKLREELFF